This T cell receptor (beta chain) was identified in a study of resident and recirculating memory T cells in vitiligo. On the study more broadly: Epidermis came from shave biopsies of lesional and nonlesional sites, plus PBMCs. No cells were sorted; samples were homogenized just before genomic DNA extraction.

Assay: immunoSEQ multiplex PCR; the TCRdb copy retains only in-frame clones and omits some. The table lists 35,000 to 45,000 clones, about 93% of them singletons. The CDR3 covers 14 residues. From germline, CDR1 is SGHVS and CDR2 FQNEAQ. Trimming took off 1 base at V and 9 bases at J, with 13 bases between the two ends. The study's findings and limits: Sequences differed between biopsy sites and patients, suggesting private specificity.

Of note for this clone: The antigen is unknown.

The sequenced sample consisted of blood. The J gene is TRBJ1-5, the V gene TRBV7-8; maybe TRBD1 (5 bases). This receptor was identified in a male donor with vitiligo. CDR3 loop: CASSLEGQSGPQHF. DNA for the CDR3: TGTGCCAGCAGCTTAGAGGGGCAGTCAGGGCCCCAGCATTTT.